The 25 T cell receptor beta chains given below trace back to one sample, sequenced in a study of CD8+CD57+ T cells in acquired aplastic anemia. Genomic DNA, serving as template, underwent TCR beta VDJ and CDR3 profiling. TCRdb re-analysed the reads in MiXCR, keeping a single row per CDR3 protein. This table has under 350,000 distinct CDR3 sequences, 56% appearing once. The patients chosen for sequencing had shown expansion of CD8+CD57+ cells (detected by flow cytometry). The source material was sorted CD4+, CD8+, or CD8+CD57+ T cells (not recorded which) from PBMCs. The receptor set was obtained from a human donor with aplastic anemia.

This rearrangement joins TRBV20-1 to TRBJ2-1; the match to TRBD2 covers 9 bases. CDR3 length: 11 residues. Trimming cost V 5 bases and J 16 bases; bases outside gene matches: 9. Per germline, CDR1 DFQATT and CDR2 SNEGSKA (reference sequence). CDR3 loop: CSAQLAGVVFF. The DNA for the CDR3 is TGCAGTGCTCAGTTAGCGGGAGTTGTTTTCTTC.

This clonotype was picked up many times. As DNA, the CDR3 is TGCAGTGCTGAAAGGACTAGCGGGGGGAGCTCCTACAATGAGCAGTTCTTC. Translation: CSAERTSGGSSYNEQFF. This chain links TRBV20-1 with TRBJ2-1; TRBD2 matches 14 bases. Germline V CDR1 and CDR2: DFQATT, SNEGSKA (reference sequence). With 5 bases clipped from V and 0 bases from J, the junction kept 6 bases outside the gene matches. This CDR3 is built from 17 residues.

The chain has TRBV7-2 and TRBJ2-2; unclear D gene. This CDR3 is built from 16 residues. With 0 bases removed from V and 5 bases from J, the gap between germline ends came to 13 bases. In germline, CDR1 is SGHTA, CDR2 FQGNSA. CDR3 in amino acids: CASSLAVLRGTGELFF. The CDR3 coding sequence is TGTGCCAGCAGCTTAGCGGTTCTGCGAGGAACCGGGGAGCTGTTTTTT.

Only a few counts were recorded for this clonotype. This chain uses TRBV7-6 with TRBJ2-5; D uncertain. Germline V gene lookup returns CDR1 SGHVS and CDR2 FNYEAQ. With 1 base removed from V and 2 bases from J, the gap between germline ends came to 14 bases. This CDR3 has 16 amino acids. In DNA, the CDR3 is TGTGCCAGCAGCTTAGGTTCTTGGCCCATACAAGAGACCCAGTACTTC. Encoded protein: CASSLGSWPIQETQYF.

The chain is built from TRBV20-1 and TRBJ2-2; TRBD2 agrees at 13 bases. The V and J ends lost 4 bases and 8 bases, in that order; junction bases with no gene match: 7. The CDR3 is 15 residues long. Germline values: CDR1 DFQATT, CDR2 SNEGSKA (reference sequence). The CDR3 DNA reads TGCAGTGCTACCTCCGGACTAGCGGGAGTGGGGGAGCTGTTTTTT. Translating it yields CSATSGLAGVGELFF.

The sample holds one count of this clonotype. The rearrangement joins TRBV9 to TRBJ1-2; the D is unclear. This CDR3 is 15 amino acids long. Between the trimmed V and J ends, which lost 7 bases and 0 bases, there was a span of 16 bases. Germline V gene lookup returns CDR1 SGDLS and CDR2 YYNGEE. Written as DNA, the CDR3 is TGTGCCAGCCCCGGAGTCGTGTCGACTAACTATGGCTACACCTTC. Its translation is CASPGVVSTNYGYTF.

The chain employs TRBV5-1 and TRBJ2-7; D not certain. This CDR3 has 14 residues. The V and J ends lost 0 bases and 2 bases respectively, with 9 bases between them. Germline V CDR1 and CDR2: SGHRS, YFSETQ. The CDR3 DNA reads as TGCGCCAGCAGCTTGGTAGCCGAGGCCTACGAGCAGTACTTC. Its translation is CASSLVAEAYEQYF.

The CDR3 nucleotides are TGTGCCAGCAGTTTAACGGACAGCGTTACCTACGAGCAGTACTTC. Amino acids: CASSLTDSVTYEQYF. V is TRBV27 and J is TRBJ2-7; weak D call: TRBD1 (6 bases). Trimming cost V 2 bases and J 2 bases, with 13 bases left between them. The CDR3 runs 15 residues. Germline-derived CDR1 and CDR2 are MNHEY and SMNVEV (reference sequence).

The DNA for the CDR3 is TGTGCCATTGGGGTAGAGCAGGGGGGAGACAATGAGCAGTTCTTC. This encodes CAIGVEQGGDNEQFF. The chain couples TRBV10-3 to TRBJ2-1; TRBD1 might be the D (7 bases). Germline assignment: CDR1 ENHRY and CDR2 SYGVKD. The CDR3 totals 15 residues. Trimming took off 9 bases at V and 5 bases at J, with 20 bases between the two ends.

The chain recombines TRBV24-1 with TRBJ2-7, with 10 positions matching TRBD1. Trimming removed 8 bases from V and 4 bases from J; junction bases left unmatched: 13. The CDR3 totals 16 residues. CDR1 and CDR2 (germline): KGHDR, SFDVKD. The CDR3 region is CATTYGGGQGSYEQYF. In nucleotides, the CDR3 is TGTGCCACCACCTACGGGGGGGGACAGGGGTCGTACGAGCAGTACTTC.

This clonotype was counted once. Likely a read error: the CDR3 ends without its conserved phenylalanine or tryptophan. The chain uses TRBV3-1 and TRBJ2-1, with D tentatively TRBD1 (7 bases). The V gene lost 2 bases and the J gene lost 6 bases, with 8 bases spanning the gap. Germline assignment: CDR1 LGHDT and CDR2 YNNKEL (reference sequence). The CDR3 length is 13 residues. The CDR3 here is CASSQQGGNEQFS. CDR3 DNA: TGTGCCAGCAGCCAACAGGGGGGCAATGAGCAGTTCTCC.

This clonotype was detected ten times or more. The CDR3 spells CASSYDRGKNEQYF. In nucleotides, the CDR3 is TGTGCCAGCAGTTATGACAGGGGGAAGAACGAGCAGTACTTC. The chain recombines TRBV6-5 with TRBJ2-7; TRBD1 aligns across 9 bases. Trimming cost V 3 bases and J 5 bases; bases outside gene matches: 5. The CDR3 runs to 14 residues. Germline CDR1 is MNHEY and CDR2 is SVGAGI.

The rearrangement uses TRBV11-3 and TRBJ2-2, with D perhaps matching TRBD1 (6 bases). Trimming removed 0 bases from V and 4 bases from J, with 12 bases in between. Per the germline V gene, CDR1 is SGHNT and CDR2 is YENEEA. The CDR3 has 16 residues. CDR3 in DNA: TGTGCCAGCAGCTTAGACGAAGGGGGATTCACCGGGGAGCTGTTTTTT. It specifies CASSLDEGGFTGELFF.

This rearrangement joins TRBV4-3 to TRBJ1-6; maybe TRBD1 (5 bases). Germline assignment: CDR1 LGHNA and CDR2 YSLEER. The ends were cut back, 1 base at V and 13 bases at J, with 17 bases in the middle. This CDR3 is 15 amino acids long. As DNA, the CDR3 is TGCGCCAGCAGCCAAGCATTGCGACTAGACAGCCCCCTCCACTTT. It encodes CASSQALRLDSPLHF.

There are a few counts of this clonotype. The chain has TRBV29-1 and TRBJ2-3; D is perhaps TRBD2 (6 bases). The CDR3 length is 13 residues. The V end lost 3 bases, the J end lost 0 bases, and 7 bases lay between the germline ends. Germline V gene data show CDR1 as SQVTM and CDR2 as ANQGSEA. CDR3 in amino acids: CSVERDSTDTQYF. CDR3 coding DNA: TGCAGCGTTGAGCGGGATAGCACAGATACGCAGTATTTT.

The sample holds many counts of this clonotype. The chain combines TRBV5-4 with TRBJ2-1; 11 positions agree with TRBD2. J gave up 4 bases and V 4 bases, and 7 bases lay outside the gene matches. Germline V gives CDR1 SGHNT, CDR2 YYREEE (reference sequence). CDR3 length equals 16 residues. The CDR3 region has the DNA TGTGCCAGCAGCAAAATAGCGGGGGGGCTGTACAATGAGCAGTTCTTC. Translation: CASSKIAGGLYNEQFF.

Worth noting for this clonotype: No conserved phenylalanine or tryptophan ends this CDR3, so it is likely a read error. V gene TRBV5-1 combines with J gene TRBJ2-5; D ambiguous. Germline V lookup: CDR1 SGHRS, CDR2 YFSETQ. There are 13 residues in the CDR3. With 4 bases removed from V and 3 bases from J, the gap between germline ends came to 10 bases. In nucleotides, the CDR3 is TGCGCCAGCAGCCTCAACTTTGAAGAGACCCAGTACTCC. Translating it yields CASSLNFEETQYS.

This chain links TRBV6-5 with TRBJ2-5; tentative D call: TRBD2 (7 bases). The CDR3 contains 14 residues. The germline CDR1 and CDR2 sequences are MNHEY and SVGAGI. The V gene lost 5 bases and the J gene lost 6 bases, with 16 bases spanning the gap. For the CDR3, the DNA is TGTGCCAGCAGTGAAGGGCGGGGGCCACAGACCCAGTACTTC. Translation gives CASSEGRGPQTQYF.

This sequence joins TRBV19 and TRBJ2-2; 9 bases are shared with TRBD1. The J segment lost 1 base and the V segment lost 3 bases, leaving 3 bases of the junction unmatched. This CDR3 region has 16 residues. Germline V gene sequence: CDR1 LNHDA, CDR2 SQIVND (reference sequence). In DNA, the CDR3 is TGTGCCAGTAGTATCACAGGGGGCCTGAACACCGGGGAGCTGTTTTTT. It specifies CASSITGGLNTGELFF.

Of note for this clonotype: The junction and the germline gene differ at one end; a read error may be behind it. The chain employs TRBV7-2 and TRBJ2-3; 9 bases agree with TRBD2. The CDR3 is 13 amino acids. CDR1 SGHTA and CDR2 FQGNSA come from the germline V gene. For the CDR3, the DNA is TGTGCCAGCAGCCTCCCTGGGGCGGGGGGGCGGCATTTT. Translating it yields CASSLPGAGGRHF.

There are many counts of this clonotype. The chain carries TRBV18 and TRBJ1-1; D is unclear. Trimming removed 2 bases from V and 4 bases from J, with 11 bases in between. Germline values: CDR1 KGHSH, CDR2 LQKENI. The CDR3 runs 14 residues. DNA of the CDR3: TGTGCCAGCTCACCAGATAGCATTGGCACTGAAGCTTTCTTT. It codes for CASSPDSIGTEAFF.

This chain links TRBV7-2 with TRBJ2-7, with D unresolved. V was clipped by 1 base and J by 5 bases, with 3 bases between them. In germline, CDR1 is SGHTA, CDR2 FQGNSA. The CDR3 sequence is 11 residues long. CDR3: CASSLVNEQYF. The CDR3 nucleotides are TGTGCCAGCAGCTTAGTTAACGAGCAGTACTTC.

The V gene is TRBV5-1, the J gene TRBJ2-3, with a weak D call TRBD2 (6 bases). Trimming removed 4 bases from V and 1 base from J, with 16 bases in between. CDR1 is SGHRS, CDR2 YFSETQ, per germline. This CDR3 is 16 amino acids long. Here the CDR3 reads CASSRAGTGGTDTQYF. DNA for the CDR3: TGCGCCAGCAGCAGAGCCGGGACGGGAGGCACAGATACGCAGTATTTT.

In its sample, this clonotype was seen many times. The V gene is TRBV24-1, the J gene TRBJ1-1; D unresolved. The CDR3 covers 12 residues. V was clipped by 3 bases and J by 10 bases, with 11 bases between them. CDR1 and CDR2 from the germline V gene are KGHDR and SFDVKD. CDR3 in amino acids: CATSDGHFRAFF. The CDR3 DNA sequence: TGTGCCACCAGTGATGGGCACTTCAGAGCTTTCTTT.

The J gene is TRBJ1-6, the V gene TRBV2; the match to TRBD1 covers 10 bases. CDR3 length: 15 amino acids. Germline V gene data show CDR1 as SNHLY and CDR2 as FYNNEI. The J segment lost 9 bases and the V segment lost 6 bases, leaving 8 bases of the junction unmatched. The CDR3 here is CASSVETGGLSPLHF. The CDR3 DNA is TGTGCCAGCAGCGTCGAGACAGGGGGCCTTTCACCCCTCCACTTT.